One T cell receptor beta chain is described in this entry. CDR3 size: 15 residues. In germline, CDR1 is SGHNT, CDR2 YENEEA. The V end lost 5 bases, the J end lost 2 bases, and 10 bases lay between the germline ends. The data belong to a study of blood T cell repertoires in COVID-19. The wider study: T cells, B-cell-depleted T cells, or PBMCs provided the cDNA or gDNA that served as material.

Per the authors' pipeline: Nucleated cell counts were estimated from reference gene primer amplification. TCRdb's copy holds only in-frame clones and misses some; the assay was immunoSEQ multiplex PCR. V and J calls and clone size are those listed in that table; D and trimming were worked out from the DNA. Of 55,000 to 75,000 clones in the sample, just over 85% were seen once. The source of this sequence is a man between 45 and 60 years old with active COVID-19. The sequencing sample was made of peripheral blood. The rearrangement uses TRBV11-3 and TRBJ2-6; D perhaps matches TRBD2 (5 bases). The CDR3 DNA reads TGTGCCAGCAGCGCTAGCAGGCCTGGGGCCAACGTCCTGACTTTC. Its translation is CASSASRPGANVLTF.